Listed below are T cell receptor beta chains from one sample, sequenced in a study of blood T cell repertoires in COVID-19. Some clones are missing from TCRdb's copy, which holds only in-frame ones; the method was immunoSEQ multiplex PCR. The sample carries 210,000 or so clones, 80% recorded once. Material: peripheral blood. These receptors were taken from a human donor in a cohort sampled during active COVID-19. CDR3s include the opening cysteine and the closing phenylalanine or tryptophan. D genes are given only for firm matches. Clone size is not always given. Where it is, it says once, few, many or a class for expanded clones.

J gene: TRBJ1-2; clone size: .; V gene: TRBV29-1; D gene: .; CDR3 DNA: TGCAGCGTTGAAGGAAGACGGGGGGACTATGGCTACACCTTC; CDR3 protein: CSVEGRRGDYGYTF
J gene: TRBJ1-6; clone size: .; V gene: TRBV5-4; D gene: TRBD1; CDR3 DNA: TGTGCCAGCAGCCCCACAGGGGGCGGTTCACCCCTCCACTTT; CDR3 protein: CASSPTGGGSPLHF
J gene: TRBJ2-6; clone size: .; V gene: TRBV2; D gene: TRBD1; CDR3 DNA: TGTGCCAGCAGTTGGACAGGGCGGGCCAACGTCCTGACTTTC; CDR3 protein: CASSWTGRANVLTF
J gene: TRBJ1-4; clone size: .; V gene: TRBV7-2; D gene: TRBD1; CDR3 DNA: TGTGCCAGCAGCTTACGCCGGGACAGGGGCGGAAAACTGTTTTTT; CDR3 protein: CASSLRRDRGGKLFF
J gene: TRBJ2-7; clone size: .; V gene: TRBV4-1; D gene: .; CDR3 DNA: TGCGCCAGCAGCCCCTACCTAGTAGGCGGGACCTCCTACGAGCAGTACTTC; CDR3 protein: CASSPYLVGGTSYEQYF
J gene: TRBJ2-5; clone size: .; V gene: TRBV7-3; D gene: .; CDR3 DNA: TGTGCCAGCAGCTCCCGTATACAAGAGACCCAGTACTTC; CDR3 protein: CASSSRIQETQYF
J gene: TRBJ2-7; clone size: .; V gene: TRBV2; D gene: .; CDR3 DNA: TGTGCCAGCTCGGTAGCTCTGAACGAGCAGTACTTC; CDR3 protein: CASSVALNEQYF
J gene: TRBJ1-4; clone size: .; V gene: TRBV6-5; D gene: .; CDR3 DNA: TGTGCCAGCAGTTACTCGTTGGCAGAAACTAATGAAAAACTGTTTTTT; CDR3 protein: CASSYSLAETNEKLFF
J gene: TRBJ2-7; clone size: .; V gene: TRBV7-2; D gene: TRBD1; CDR3 DNA: TGTGCCAGCAGCCTATTCGGGACAGGGGGCTACGAGCAGTACTTC; CDR3 protein: CASSLFGTGGYEQYF
J gene: TRBJ1-1; clone size: many; V gene: TRBV6-5; D gene: .; CDR3 DNA: TGTGCCAGCAGTTACTCGGGTTTTAGGGGGATGAATGAAGCTTTCTTT; CDR3 protein: CASSYSGFRGMNEAFF
J gene: TRBJ2-7; clone size: .; V gene: TRBV19; D gene: TRBD1; CDR3 DNA: TGTGCCAGTAGCGGAACAGGGGTTCGGGAGCAGTACTTC; CDR3 protein: CASSGTGVREQYF
J gene: TRBJ1-4; clone size: .; V gene: TRBV28; D gene: .; CDR3 DNA: TGTGCCAGCAGCATACAGGGTTCGAATGAAAAACTGTTTTTT; CDR3 protein: CASSIQGSNEKLFF
J gene: TRBJ1-1; clone size: .; V gene: TRBV7-9; D gene: .; CDR3 DNA: TGTGCCAGCAGCTCCCCCCCAGGGGTGAACACTGAAGCTTTCTTT; CDR3 protein: CASSSPPGVNTEAFF
J gene: TRBJ2-3; clone size: .; V gene: TRBV3-1/TRBV3-2; D gene: TRBD2; CDR3 DNA: TGTGCCAGCAGCCAAGATCGGCTAGCGGGGAAACCCTACCCCCCCCCAGATACGCAGTATTTT; CDR3 protein: CASSQDRLAGKPYPPPDTQYF
J gene: TRBJ2-7; clone size: .; V gene: TRBV30; D gene: .; CDR3 DNA: TGTGCCTGGAGTACAGGGTTCCACGAGCAGTACTTC; CDR3 protein: CAWSTGFHEQYF
J gene: TRBJ2-7; clone size: .; V gene: TRBV7-6; D gene: .; CDR3 DNA: TGTGCCAGCAGCCCCGGAGGGGGAGGGAGGAAGTACGAGCAGTACTTC; CDR3 protein: CASSPGGGGRKYEQYF
J gene: TRBJ2-5; clone size: .; V gene: TRBV9; D gene: .; CDR3 DNA: TGTGCCAGCAGCGTAGATGGGACTCTCCAAGAGACCCAGTACTTC; CDR3 protein: CASSVDGTLQETQYF
J gene: TRBJ2-7; clone size: .; V gene: TRBV10-1; D gene: .; CDR3 DNA: TGCGCCAGTAGTGTGGCAGGGGCTCCCTACGAGCAGTACTTC; CDR3 protein: CASSVAGAPYEQYF
J gene: TRBJ1-1; clone size: .; V gene: TRBV27; D gene: .; CDR3 DNA: .; CDR3 protein: CASSFAGGTFF
J gene: TRBJ1-5; clone size: few; V gene: TRBV7-2; D gene: TRBD1; CDR3 DNA: TGTGCCAGCAGCCCGACAGGGGGTGGTCAGCCCCAGCATTTT; CDR3 protein: CASSPTGGGQPQHF
J gene: TRBJ1-2; clone size: .; V gene: TRBV6-1; D gene: .; CDR3 DNA: TGTGCCAGCAGTGATACGTGGGGACTCTATGGCTACACCTTC; CDR3 protein: CASSDTWGLYGYTF
J gene: TRBJ1-2; clone size: .; V gene: TRBV3-1/TRBV3-2; D gene: .; CDR3 DNA: TGTGCCAGCAGCCAAAGGGGGGGCGCCCATAACTATGGCTACACCTTC; CDR3 protein: CASSQRGGAHNYGYTF
J gene: TRBJ1-4; clone size: .; V gene: TRBV18; D gene: .; CDR3 DNA: TGTGCCAGCTCACCACCAGGGGCAGGGGAAAAACTGTTTTTT; CDR3 protein: CASSPPGAGEKLFF
J gene: TRBJ2-3; clone size: once; V gene: TRBV21-1; D gene: .; CDR3 DNA: TGTGCCAGCAGTTTAACTTCGACAGCCACAGATACGCAGTATTTT; CDR3 protein: CASSLTSTATDTQYF
J gene: TRBJ1-1; clone size: .; V gene: TRBV7-9; D gene: TRBD1; CDR3 DNA: TGTGCCAGCAGCTCCTCAGGGGGCTTCGCCACTGAAGCTTTCTTT; CDR3 protein: CASSSSGGFATEAFF
J gene: TRBJ1-1; clone size: .; V gene: TRBV28; D gene: .; CDR3 DNA: TGTGCCAGCAGCCGGGGGGTCATGAACACTGAAGCTTTCTTT; CDR3 protein: CASSRGVMNTEAFF
J gene: TRBJ2-1; clone size: .; V gene: TRBV6-2/TRBV6-3; D gene: .; CDR3 DNA: TGTGCCAGCAGTTACGCAGGGGTCTCCTACAATGAGCAGTTCTTC; CDR3 protein: CASSYAGVSYNEQFF
J gene: TRBJ2-5; clone size: .; V gene: TRBV5-4; D gene: TRBD2; CDR3 DNA: TGTGCCAGCAGCCCTGGGCTAGCGGGACTGGAGACCCAGTACTTC; CDR3 protein: CASSPGLAGLETQYF
J gene: TRBJ1-2; clone size: .; V gene: TRBV6-5; D gene: TRBD1; CDR3 DNA: TGTGCCAGCAGTTGGGGACAGGGCGATGGCTACACCTTC; CDR3 protein: CASSWGQGDGYTF
J gene: TRBJ2-2; clone size: once; V gene: TRBV25-1; D gene: .; CDR3 DNA: TGTGCCAGCACGCGACAGTACGGGTCCGGGGAGCTGTTTTTT; CDR3 protein: CASTRQYGSGELFF
J gene: TRBJ2-3; clone size: .; V gene: TRBV3-1/TRBV3-2; D gene: .; CDR3 DNA: TGTGCCAGCACCCTTTCCCTCACAGATACGCAGTATTTT; CDR3 protein: CASTLSLTDTQYF
J gene: TRBJ1-1; clone size: .; V gene: TRBV4-3; D gene: .; CDR3 DNA: TGCGCCAGCAGCCATCGGCAGGATCCGAACACTGAAGCTTTCTTT; CDR3 protein: CASSHRQDPNTEAFF
J gene: TRBJ1-2; clone size: .; V gene: TRBV7-9; D gene: .; CDR3 DNA: TGTGCCAGCAGCACTTACGGGGAGTTCGGCTACACCTTC; CDR3 protein: CASSTYGEFGYTF
J gene: TRBJ2-3; clone size: few; V gene: TRBV6-2/TRBV6-3; D gene: .; CDR3 DNA: TGTGCCAGCAGTTATACAGGGGGGGCCACAGATACGCAGTATTTT; CDR3 protein: CASSYTGGATDTQYF
J gene: TRBJ2-7; clone size: .; V gene: TRBV2; D gene: TRBD2; CDR3 DNA: TGTGCCAGCAGTGCACTAGCGGGAGGGCCTTACGAGCAGTACTTC; CDR3 protein: CASSALAGGPYEQYF
J gene: TRBJ1-1; clone size: .; V gene: TRBV13; D gene: TRBD1; CDR3 DNA: TGTGCCAGCAGCCGGGGACAGGGTGACACTGAAGCTTTCTTT; CDR3 protein: CASSRGQGDTEAFF
J gene: TRBJ1-4; clone size: .; V gene: TRBV6-2/TRBV6-3; D gene: .; CDR3 DNA: TGTGCCAGCAGTTCTTTTTCACCGGGCCTAGCACCTGAAAAACTGTTTTTT; CDR3 protein: CASSSFSPGLAPEKLFF
J gene: TRBJ2-7; clone size: .; V gene: TRBV5-1; D gene: .; CDR3 DNA: TGCGCCAGCAGCTTGGTTGACAGCTCCTACGAGCAGTACTTC; CDR3 protein: CASSLVDSSYEQYF
J gene: TRBJ2-7; clone size: once; V gene: TRBV5-1; D gene: .; CDR3 DNA: TGCGCCAGCAGCTTGGGGTCAGGGGAATACGAGCAGTACTTC; CDR3 protein: CASSLGSGEYEQYF
J gene: TRBJ1-6; clone size: few; V gene: TRBV30; D gene: .; CDR3 DNA: TGTGCCTGGAGTTTTCCCGGGACCTATAATTCACCCCTCCACTTT; CDR3 protein: CAWSFPGTYNSPLHF
J gene: TRBJ1-1; clone size: .; V gene: TRBV7-9; D gene: .; CDR3 DNA: TGTGCCAGCAGCTCGTTGGGAGAATCTTTCTTT; CDR3 protein: CASSSLGESFF
J gene: TRBJ2-7; clone size: once; V gene: TRBV10-3; D gene: .; CDR3 DNA: TGTGCCATCAGTAAGGCGGAAGCCTACGAGCAGTACTTC; CDR3 protein: CAISKAEAYEQYF
J gene: TRBJ2-3; clone size: .; V gene: TRBV27; D gene: .; CDR3 DNA: TGTGCCAGCAGCCTCCTATCGACAGATACGCAGTATTTT; CDR3 protein: CASSLLSTDTQYF
J gene: TRBJ2-7; clone size: .; V gene: TRBV4-3; D gene: TRBD2; CDR3 DNA: TGCGCCAGCAGCCAAGTGGCGGGAGGCTACGAGCAGTACTTC; CDR3 protein: CASSQVAGGYEQYF
J gene: TRBJ2-7; clone size: .; V gene: TRBV6-1; D gene: .; CDR3 DNA: TGTGCCAGCAGTGAAGGACATAGCTACGAGCAGTACTTC; CDR3 protein: CASSEGHSYEQYF
J gene: TRBJ2-3; clone size: .; V gene: TRBV25-1; D gene: .; CDR3 DNA: TGTGCCAGCAGTCCTCCTAGCACAGATACGCAGTATTTT; CDR3 protein: CASSPPSTDTQYF
J gene: TRBJ1-5; clone size: .; V gene: TRBV28; D gene: .; CDR3 DNA: TGTGCCAGCAGTTTCCCGAAACAGGGTTATAGCAATCAGCCCCAGCATTTT; CDR3 protein: CASSFPKQGYSNQPQHF
J gene: TRBJ1-3; clone size: .; V gene: TRBV6-5; D gene: TRBD1; CDR3 DNA: TGTGCCAGCAGTCCTGACAGGGCGGCTGGAAACACCATATATTTT; CDR3 protein: CASSPDRAAGNTIYF
J gene: TRBJ2-3; clone size: .; V gene: TRBV14; D gene: .; CDR3 DNA: TGTGCCAGCAGCCAAGAAGGGGTTCGGGCGGATACGCAGTATTTT; CDR3 protein: CASSQEGVRADTQYF